Below, 15 T cell receptor beta chains from the same sample are listed, as sequenced in a study of blood T cell repertoires in COVID-19. Profiled with immunoSEQ multiplex PCR; TCRdb holds only in-frame clones, not every one. The sample consists of roughly 190,000 clones, roughly 79% of them appearing once. The material sequenced was peripheral blood. The receptors stem from a middle-aged woman with COVID-19, enrolled during active disease.

In its sample, this clone was seen a few times. This chain links TRBV19 with TRBJ1-5; TRBD1 agrees at 9 bases. This CDR3 comprises 16 residues. Per germline, CDR1 LNHDA and CDR2 SQIVND (reference sequence). V gave up 7 bases and J gave up 5 bases; unmatched junction bases: 12. The CDR3 DNA reads as TGTGCCAGTACCTCGAGGGACAGGGAGAATTATCAGCCCCAGCATTTT. This sequence encodes CASTSRDRENYQPQHF.

The gene calls are TRBV27 and TRBJ2-1; 7 positions agree with TRBD2. This CDR3 has 13 amino acids. Germline V gene data show CDR1 as MNHEY and CDR2 as SMNVEV (reference sequence). V was pared by 1 base and J by 6 bases, with 0 bases of the junction left unmatched. The CDR3 DNA reads as TGTGCCAGCAGTTTATGGACTAGCAATGAGCAGTTCTTC. Encoded protein: CASSLWTSNEQFF.

The chain links TRBV6-1 to TRBJ2-7; 8 bases line up with TRBD2. This CDR3 spans 16 amino acids. Germline CDR1 and CDR2: MNHNS and SASEGT. The trim removed 2 bases at V and 5 bases at J, leaving 11 bases unmatched. CDR3: CASSETAGVSKNEQYV. Written as DNA, the CDR3 is TGTGCCAGCAGTGAAACAGCGGGGGTCTCAAAAAACGAGCAGTACGTC.

The chain carries TRBV29-1 and TRBJ2-5; no clear D gene. Germline V gives CDR1 SQVTM, CDR2 ANQGSEA. The ends were cut back, 7 bases at V and 0 bases at J, with 9 bases in the middle. The CDR3 loop spans 12 amino acids. The CDR3 sequence: CSAEIHQETQYF. The DNA for the CDR3 is TGCAGCGCCGAGATCCACCAAGAGACCCAGTACTTC.

This clone showed up just once. The chain carries TRBV12-3 or TRBV12-4 and TRBJ1-1, with D uncertain. The CDR3 is 13 residues long. V was trimmed by 8 bases and J by 1 base, leaving 11 bases between them. This CDR3 is CASSLTQNTEAFF. The CDR3, as DNA: TGTGCCAGCTCCCTTACTCAGAACACTGAAGCTTTCTTT.

The V gene is TRBV27, the J gene TRBJ1-1, with 10 bases that match TRBD1. Per germline, CDR1 MNHEY and CDR2 SMNVEV (reference sequence). The CDR3 totals 14 residues. The V gene end was trimmed by 5 bases and the J gene end by 6 bases; junction bases not matched to a gene: 6. The CDR3 DNA sequence: TGTGCCAGCAGTCTGGGACAGGGGTCGGCTGAAGCTTTCTTT. Its translation: CASSLGQGSAEAFF.

V and J are TRBV7-2 and TRBJ1-2, with D possibly being TRBD1 (5 bases). CDR3 length equals 14 residues. V lost 5 bases and J 8 bases, leaving 18 bases between the germline ends. From germline, CDR1 is SGHTA and CDR2 FQGNSA. CDR3: CASSHTTGLRGYTF. CDR3 DNA sequence: TGTGCCAGCAGCCACACCACAGGTTTGAGGGGCTACACCTTC.

This chain connects TRBV2 to TRBJ1-4; unclear D gene. CDR3 length: 13 amino acids. The ends were cut back, 8 bases at V and 4 bases at J, with 11 bases in the middle. The germline V gene encodes CDR1 SNHLY and CDR2 FYNNEI. CDR3 protein: CASRDGFNEKLFF. The CDR3 DNA reads TGTGCCAGCCGGGATGGGTTTAATGAAAAACTGTTTTTT.

V gene TRBV11-3 combines with J gene TRBJ2-3; 8 positions agree with TRBD2. CDR3 length: 14 amino acids. V trimming: 5 bases; J trimming: 3 bases; junction bases outside the gene matches: 4. The germline gives CDR1 SGHNT, CDR2 YENEEA. CDR3: CASSPGGRTDTQYF. The CDR3 coding sequence is TGTGCCAGCAGCCCGGGGGGGCGGACAGATACGCAGTATTTT.

A single count supports this clone. The chain has TRBV4-1 and TRBJ2-3; the match to TRBD2 covers 11 bases. V was clipped by 4 bases and J by 5 bases; unmatched bases: 8. Per germline, CDR1 MGHRA and CDR2 YSYEKL. This CDR3 region has 16 residues. CDR3 sequence reads: CASSPDSGGARDTQYF. The CDR3 region has the DNA TGCGCCAGCAGCCCGGATAGCGGGGGGGCCAGAGATACGCAGTATTTT.

This chain links TRBV7-9 with TRBJ1-2; D possibly corresponds to TRBD1 (5 bases). The CDR3 extends over 12 amino acids. V was cut by 4 bases and J by 7 bases, with 10 bases left in between. CDR1 is SEHNR, CDR2 FQNEAQ, per germline (reference sequence). The CDR3 DNA reads as TGTGCCAGCAGCTCATCGGGGGGTGGCTACACCTTC. Translated: CASSSSGGGYTF. The full variable domain, in which reference TRBV7-9 and TRBJ1-2 provide the parts outside the CDR3, is DTGVSQNPRHKITKRGQNVTFRCDPISEHNRLYWYRQTLGQGPEFLTYFQNEAQLEKSRLLSDRFSAERPKGSFSTLEIQRTEQGDSAMYLCASSSSGGGYTFGSGTRLTVV.

In its sample, this clone was seen a few times. V and J are TRBV3-1 (or the pseudogene TRBV3-2) and TRBJ2-1; TRBD1 matches at 11 bases. The CDR3 extends over 15 amino acids. With 5 bases clipped from V and 4 bases from J, the junction kept 4 bases outside the gene matches. The V gene's germline CDR1 is LGHDT and CDR2 YNNKEL (reference sequence). CDR3 loop: CASSGGTGGYNEQFF. In nucleotides, the CDR3 is TGTGCCAGCAGCGGGGGGACAGGGGGTTACAATGAGCAGTTCTTC.

V is TRBV6-1 and J is TRBJ2-1; 8 positions agree with TRBD2. This CDR3 spans 16 amino acids. The ends lost 4 bases at V and 0 bases at J; junction bases unmatched: 5. CDR1 and CDR2 from the germline V gene are MNHNS and SASEGT. The CDR3 reads CASSAPGGSSYNEQFF. The CDR3 region has the DNA TGTGCCAGCAGTGCCCCGGGAGGGAGCTCCTACAATGAGCAGTTCTTC.

In its sample, this clone was seen a few times. The chain has TRBV10-1 and TRBJ1-1; D is ambiguous. In germline, CDR1 is WNHNN, CDR2 SYGVQD (reference sequence). V shed 4 bases and J shed 1 base, with 7 bases lying between them. This CDR3 is 13 amino acids long. The CDR3: CASSALKNTEAFF. The CDR3 DNA reads as TGCGCCAGCAGTGCCCTAAAGAACACTGAAGCTTTCTTT.

This sequence joins TRBV5-4 and TRBJ1-1; tentative D call: TRBD1 (5 bases). Trimming took 9 bases from V and 4 from J, leaving 22 bases between them. This CDR3 region has 15 residues. Looked up from germline, CDR1 is SGHNT and CDR2 is YYREEE (reference sequence). CDR3 in amino acids: CATERDRGAGTEAFF. The DNA of the CDR3 is TGTGCCACCGAGCGGGACCGGGGCGCGGGCACTGAAGCTTTCTTT.